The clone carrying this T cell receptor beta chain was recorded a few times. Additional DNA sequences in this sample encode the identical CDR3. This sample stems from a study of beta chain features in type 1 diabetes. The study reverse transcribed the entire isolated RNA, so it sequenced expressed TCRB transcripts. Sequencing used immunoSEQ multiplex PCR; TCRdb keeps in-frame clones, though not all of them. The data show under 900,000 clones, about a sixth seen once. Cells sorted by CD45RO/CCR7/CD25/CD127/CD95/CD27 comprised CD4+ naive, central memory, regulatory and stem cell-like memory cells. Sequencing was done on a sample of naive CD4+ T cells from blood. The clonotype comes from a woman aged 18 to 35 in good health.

CDR3 amino acids: CASRTGLNQPQHF. Written as DNA, the CDR3 is TGTGCCAGCCGGACAGGCTTAAATCAGCCCCAGCATTTT. The V and J genes are TRBV2 and TRBJ1-5; TRBD1 agrees at 7 bases. The CDR3 spans 13 residues. Losses at the gene ends were 8 bases for V and 4 bases for J; bases not matched to a gene: 5. Germline lookup yields CDR1 SNHLY and CDR2 FYNNEI.